There are a few counts of the clone carrying this TCR beta chain. Its antigen remains unknown. Conversion of TCR transcripts into cDNA relied on 5'RACE template switching, which added a universal primer site and UMIs. TCRdb reanalysed the 5' RACE reads using MiXCR and keeps one entry per CDR3 protein. The sample includes 500,000 to 650,000 distinct CDR3 sequences, 17% of them seen just once. The source of the sample is a study of T cells after yellow fever vaccination. Study conclusions and caveats: Clonotypes shared by both compartments, CD4 and CD8, made up a small share.

The CDR3 spans 18 residues. J lost 2 bases, V lost 2 bases, and 12 bases had no gene match. Germline V gene data show CDR1 as SGHTA and CDR2 as FQGTGA. The chain combines TRBV7-3 with TRBJ2-1, with 7 bases fitting TRBD2. The sample in question was PBMCs, obtained roughly 5 days after the first yellow fever vaccination. The origin of this receptor is a man in his late teens or twenties who received the YFV17D yellow fever vaccine. DNA for the CDR3: TGTGCCAGCAGCTTATTCGCCACCGGGGGGAGAGCCTACAATGAGCAGTTCTTC. It translates to CASSLFATGGRAYNEQFF.